In its sample, the clone carrying this T cell receptor beta chain was seen a few times. The entry originates in a study of blood T cell repertoires in COVID-19. Overall study context: Sites across the United States, Italy and Spain contributed samples from acute and convalescent COVID-19. From T cells, B-cell-depleted T cells, or PBMCs came the material, which was cDNA or gDNA.

In the study's own analysis: Nucleated cell counts were estimated from reference gene primer amplification. Repertoires were generated with immunoSEQ multiplex PCR, while TCRdb's copy carries only in-frame clones and drops some. V, J and clone size reflect that table, while D and trimming were determined from the DNA. The sample lists roughly 190,000 clones; around 84% were seen once. This TCR was sampled from a human donor in a cohort sampled during active COVID-19. The sequenced sample consisted of peripheral blood.

CDR3 loop: CASSVSRKRKETQYF. The CDR3 bases are TGTGCCAGCAGTGTGTCCAGGAAGCGGAAAGAGACCCAGTACTTC. V gene TRBV28 combines with J gene TRBJ2-5, with D possibly being TRBD2 (5 bases). Germline CDR1 and CDR2: MDHEN and SYDVKM. Trimming took off 5 bases at V and 3 bases at J, with 16 bases between the two ends. The CDR3 extends over 15 amino acids.